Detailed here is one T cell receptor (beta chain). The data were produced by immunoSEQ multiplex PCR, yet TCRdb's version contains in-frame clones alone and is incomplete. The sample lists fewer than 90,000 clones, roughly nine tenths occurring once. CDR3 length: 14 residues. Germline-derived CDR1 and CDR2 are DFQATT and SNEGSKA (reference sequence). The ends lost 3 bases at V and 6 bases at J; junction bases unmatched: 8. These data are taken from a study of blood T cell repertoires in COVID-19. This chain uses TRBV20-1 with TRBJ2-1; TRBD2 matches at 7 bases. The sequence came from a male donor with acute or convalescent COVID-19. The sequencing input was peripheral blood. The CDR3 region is CSASRAGSPNEQFF. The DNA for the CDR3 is TGCAGTGCTAGTAGAGCGGGGTCTCCCAATGAGCAGTTCTTC.